This TCR beta chain was sequenced in a study of vaccination and CD4 T cells after COVID-19. Study overall: Overlapping spike peptides served as the stimulus for the cells. These peptides came from SARS-CoV-2 and from the common cold coronaviruses HCoV-NL63, HCoV-OC43 and HCoV-229E.

Treatment denoted: roughly 11-day PBMC culture with coronavirus spike peptide pools or control peptides (ViraFEST assay). Expansion of antigen-specific T cells with peptide pools by ViraFEST preceded sequencing of TCRs. The CDR3 length is 14 residues. The germline CDR1 and CDR2 sequences are MDHEN and SYDVKM. V dropped 4 bases and J dropped 11 bases, with 20 bases sitting between them. The study sequenced cultured CD4+ T cell DNA using the Oncomine TCR Beta short-read assay. TCRdb processed the PCR reads anew with MiXCR; each CDR3 protein has one entry. The sample lists over 10,000 distinct CDR3 sequences; about 79% were seen once. This clonotype was seen a single time. What it binds is unknown.

Material: CD4+ T cells from blood, cultured in vitro. The rearrangement links TRBV28 to TRBJ1-1, with D possibly matching TRBD1 (6 bases). The clonotype comes from a human donor who had recovered from COVID-19. CDR3 in amino acids: CASSSPQVRGWAFF. The CDR3 bases are TGTGCCAGCAGTTCCCCCCAGGTCAGGGGTTGGGCTTTCTTT.